The clone carrying this T cell receptor (beta chain) was observed many times. Its matching antigen is unknown. The sample belongs to a study of neurological immune-mediated disorders. Trimming took off 6 bases at V and 0 bases at J, with 27 bases between the two ends. The CDR3 has 20 amino acids. CDR1 is MNHNY and CDR2 is SVGAGI in the germline V gene (reference sequence). Study-wide results and caveats: It was HTLV-1-associated myelopathy that showed the most TCR clonal expansion, while multiple sclerosis showed the least, falling below healthy controls.

The team produced cDNA through 5'RACE using 10-nucleotide random UMIs. TCRdb redid the calling of the 5' RACE reads with MiXCR, one entry per CDR3 protein. Of about 66,000 distinct CDR3 sequences in the sample, less than 4% were seen once. The rearrangement joins TRBV6-6 to TRBJ2-4, with D uncertain. Sequencing was done on a sample of PBMCs. The TCR comes from a man aged 25 to 45 with multiple sclerosis. The CDR3 is CASSLHGGEVTSIAKNIQYF. The DNA for the CDR3 is TGTGCCAGCAGCCTACATGGTGGGGAAGTAACCTCCATAGCCAAAAACATTCAGTACTTC.